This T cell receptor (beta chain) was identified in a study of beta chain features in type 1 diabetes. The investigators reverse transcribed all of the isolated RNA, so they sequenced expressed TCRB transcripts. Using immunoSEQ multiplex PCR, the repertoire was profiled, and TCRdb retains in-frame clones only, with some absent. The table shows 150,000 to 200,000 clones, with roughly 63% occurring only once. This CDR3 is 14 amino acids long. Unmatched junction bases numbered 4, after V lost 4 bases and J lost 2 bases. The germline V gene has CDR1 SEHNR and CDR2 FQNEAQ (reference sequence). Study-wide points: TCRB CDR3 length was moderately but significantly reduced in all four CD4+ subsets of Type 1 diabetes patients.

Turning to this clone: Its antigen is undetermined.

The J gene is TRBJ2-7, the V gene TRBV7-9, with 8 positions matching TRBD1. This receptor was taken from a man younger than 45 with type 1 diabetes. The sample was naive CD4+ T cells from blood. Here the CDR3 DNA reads TGTGCCAGCAGCTCCACGGACAGGGCCTACGAGCAGTACTTC. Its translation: CASSSTDRAYEQYF.